This TCR beta chain was found in a study of long-term antiretroviral therapy in people with HIV. Trimming stripped 0 bases from V and 5 bases from J, with 17 bases between. Germline assignment: CDR1 LNHNV and CDR2 YYDKDF (reference sequence). The CDR3 covers 17 residues. The run of the v3.0 immunoSEQ assay was at survey level. Method: immunoSEQ multiplex PCR; TCRdb's copy keeps in-frame clones and lacks some. The repertoire includes some 22,000 clones, around four fifths of them detected once, and 3.9% sits in the top ten. The input for sequencing was unsorted PBMCs, taken roughly 4 years after starting antiretroviral therapy. This TCR was sampled from a man younger than 35 with HIV. The gene calls are TRBV15 and TRBJ1-5; maybe TRBD1 (5 bases). CDR3 loop: CATSRDLTELNYQPQHF. The CDR3 DNA follows: TGTGCCACCAGCAGAGATTTGACAGAGCTTAACTATCAGCCCCAGCATTTT.